Below are 6 T cell receptor beta chains sequenced from a single sample in a study of OX40 agonist ivuxolimab in advanced cancers. Data came from immunoSEQ multiplex PCR; TCRdb stores just in-frame clones and leaves some out. The data hold about 61,000 clones, with around 92% observed a single time. Sequenced here: CD4+ or CD8+ T cells sorted from blood, sampled in a trial of the OX40 agonist ivuxolimab. All receptors come from an adult with an advanced solid tumor such as melanoma, head and neck, liver or kidney cancer.

The gene calls are TRBV30 and TRBJ2-3; D is unresolved. CDR1 GTSNPN and CDR2 SVGIG come from the germline V gene (reference sequence). The V end lost 1 base, the J end lost 9 bases, and 8 bases lay between the germline ends. The length of the CDR3 is 11 residues. The DNA for the CDR3 is TGTGCCTGGAGTGGGGCCGACACGCAGTATTTT. This translates into CAWSGADTQYF.

With respect to this clone: The sample carries other DNA sequences with the same CDR3. V gene TRBV9 combines with J gene TRBJ2-2; D remains unclear. CDR1 and CDR2 from the germline V gene are SGDLS and YYNGEE. The CDR3 has 12 amino acids. Trimming left V 0 bases short and J 7 bases short, with 4 bases between. CDR3 sequence reads: CASSVGVGELFF. CDR3 in DNA: TGTGCCAGCAGCGTAGGTGTCGGGGAGCTGTTTTTT.

CDR3 DNA sequence: TGCGCCAGCGCCTACGGACAGATTAGCACCGGGGAGCTGTTTTTT. Amino acid sequence: CASAYGQISTGELFF. J is TRBJ2-2 and V is TRBV5-1; possible D gene TRBD1, 6 bases. This CDR3 is 15 amino acids long. V was trimmed by 7 bases and J by 4 bases, leaving 17 bases between them. Per the germline V gene, CDR1 is SGHRS and CDR2 is YFSETQ.

The chain has TRBV6-5 and TRBJ2-3; 7 positions agree with TRBD1. Trimming at V came to 7 bases and at J to 1 base, leaving 5 bases not matched to a gene. Germline V gives CDR1 MNHEY, CDR2 SVGAGI. The CDR3 runs to 14 residues. CDR3 DNA sequence: TGTGCCAGCACCAAGAGGGGGCGCACAGATACGCAGTATTTT. It encodes CASTKRGRTDTQYF.

V usage is TRBV6-5 and J usage is TRBJ1-2; maybe TRBD1 (5 bases). Deletions cut 8 bases from V and 8 bases from J, with 18 bases between. The CDR3 has 13 residues. Per the germline V gene, CDR1 is MNHEY and CDR2 is SVGAGI. In nucleotides, the CDR3 is TGTGCCAGCCGAGGGGCTCCCGCGGAGGGCTACACCTTC. It encodes CASRGAPAEGYTF.

V gene TRBV6-5 combines with J gene TRBJ2-7, with 7 bases that match TRBD1. Germline V lookup: CDR1 MNHEY, CDR2 SVGAGI. The CDR3 sequence is 14 residues long. The junction had 7 bases not matched to a gene; V was cut back by 6 bases and J by 2 bases. DNA of the CDR3: TGTGCCAGCAGCAAAACCGGGACAGCCTACGAGCAGTACTTC. Amino acids: CASSKTGTAYEQYF.